The 19 T cell receptor beta chains reported below all come from one sample, sequenced in a study of T cell repertoires in cytomegalovirus infection. TCRdb analysed the reads with MiXCR anew, one entry per CDR3 protein. The profile shows approximately 130,000 distinct CDR3 sequences, roughly 9% of them singletons. Sequences were obtained from PBMCs. These receptor sequences come from a human donor in good health (CMV status not recorded). Some clones in this sample may be carry-over from other donors' samples.

The sample holds many counts of this clonotype. The chain carries TRBV7-8 and TRBJ1-1; D is possibly TRBD1 (6 bases). The V end lost 11 bases, the J end lost 0 bases, and 13 bases lay between the germline ends. The CDR3 extends over 13 amino acids. Germline CDR1 SGHVS, CDR2 FQNEAQ. DNA for the CDR3: TGTGCCTCACGGAGGGGGTTGAACACTGAAGCTTTCTTT. It yields the protein CASRRGLNTEAFF.

The chain is built from TRBV3-1 and TRBJ1-2, with a possible D match to TRBD1 (6 bases). The length of the CDR3 is 12 residues. The germline V gene has CDR1 LGHDT and CDR2 YNNKEL (reference sequence). Trimming cost V 5 bases and J 8 bases, with 12 bases left between them. The CDR3 region is CASSGTSAGYTF. The CDR3 bases are TGTGCCAGCAGCGGGACATCCGCGGGCTACACCTTC.

The table lists this clonotype with many counts. CDR3 in amino acids: CASNLGPVDTEAFF. Written as DNA, the CDR3 is TGTGCCAGTAATCTAGGACCCGTGGACACTGAAGCTTTCTTT. The chain recombines TRBV19 with TRBJ1-1, with D uncertain. Germline CDR1 reads LNHDA; CDR2 reads SQIVND (reference sequence). The length of the CDR3 is 14 residues. Trimming cost V 7 bases and J 3 bases, with 15 bases left between them.

This clonotype was observed a handful of times. The CDR3 protein is CASSQILEFTGELFF. The DNA for the CDR3 is TGCGCCAGCAGTCAAATATTGGAGTTCACCGGGGAGCTGTTTTTT. The chain links TRBV23-1 to TRBJ2-2; D ambiguous. TRBV23-1 counts as an open reading frame of uncertain function. The CDR3 length is 15 residues. The V gene lost 2 bases and the J gene lost 4 bases, with 11 bases spanning the gap.

This clonotype has more than one count but fewer than ten. The CDR3, as DNA: TGTGCCAGCAGTTCACAGGGAGGAACCCTCCAGCCCCAGCATTTT. This sequence encodes CASSSQGGTLQPQHF. This sequence joins TRBV2 and TRBJ1-5; maybe TRBD1 (6 bases). V lost 5 bases to trimming and J lost 7 bases, with 18 bases between them. This CDR3 is 15 amino acids long. CDR1 and CDR2 (germline): SNHLY, FYNNEI. The full variable domain, with the rest looked up from reference TRBV2 and TRBJ1-5, is EPEVTQTPSHQVTQMGQEVILRCVPISNHLYFYWYRQILGQKVEFLVSFYNNEISEKSEIFDDQFSVERPDGSNFTLKIRSTKLEDSAMYFCASSSQGGTLQPQHFGDGTRLSIL.

The chain has TRBV5-5 and TRBJ2-7; 7 nucleotides line up with TRBD1. The CDR3 length is 14 residues. Germline CDR1 is SGHKS and CDR2 is YYEKEE (reference sequence). Germline trimming cut 1 base from V and 3 bases from J; bases unmatched to any gene: 4. The CDR3 DNA reads TGTGCCAGCAGCTTGACAGGGGCGCTCTACGAGCAGTACTTC. Protein sequence: CASSLTGALYEQYF. Full variable domain (remainder filled in from reference TRBV5-5 and TRBJ2-7): DAGVTQSPTHLIKTRGQQVTLRCSPISGHKSVSWYQQVLGQGPQFIFQYYEKEERGRGNFPDRFSARQFPNYSSELNVNALLLGDSALYLCASSLTGALYEQYFGPGTRLTVT.

The chain employs TRBV5-5 and TRBJ2-1; the D gene could be TRBD1 or TRBD2 (5 bases each). The V and J ends lost 3 bases and 2 bases respectively, with 18 bases between them. The germline CDR1 and CDR2 sequences are SGHKS and YYEKEE (reference sequence). The CDR3 extends over 17 amino acids. The CDR3, as DNA: TGTGCCAGCAGCTGGGGTATGGGGCTAGCCCCCTACAATGAGCAGTTCTTC. This encodes CASSWGMGLAPYNEQFF.

The rearrangement joins TRBV2 to TRBJ1-1; TRBD1 matches 7 bases. The CDR3 spans 15 residues. Germline V gene sequence: CDR1 SNHLY, CDR2 FYNNEI. V was clipped by 5 bases and J by 1 base; unmatched bases: 7. CDR3 sequence: CASSLKGQQNTEAFF. Here the CDR3 DNA reads TGTGCCAGCAGTCTGAAGGGACAGCAGAACACTGAAGCTTTCTTT.

The gene calls are TRBV28 and TRBJ2-5; 8 bases agree with TRBD1. V trimming: 9 bases; J trimming: 4 bases; junction bases outside the gene matches: 4. Germline values: CDR1 MDHEN, CDR2 SYDVKM. The CDR3 is 12 residues long. In nucleotides, the CDR3 is TGTGCCAGAAGGACAGGGCGAGAGACCCAGTACTTC. It codes for CARRTGRETQYF.

The sample holds many counts of this clonotype. The chain carries TRBV6-1 and TRBJ1-1; 7 positions agree with TRBD1. CDR3 length: 15 residues. J gave up 6 bases and V 5 bases, and 12 bases lay outside the gene matches. Germline V gene lookup returns CDR1 MNHNS and CDR2 SASEGT. For the CDR3, the DNA is TGTGCCAGCAGTCGATCTCCGGGACAGTTGTCTGAAGCTTTCTTT. Translated, it gives CASSRSPGQLSEAFF.

This clonotype has at least ten counts. The gene calls are TRBV7-6 and TRBJ1-3; 7 nucleotides align to TRBD1. CDR3 length: 15 residues. V gave up 5 bases and J gave up 0 bases; unmatched junction bases: 4. Germline CDR1 SGHVS, CDR2 FNYEAQ. The CDR3: CASSLGQSSGNTIYF. The CDR3 nucleotides read TGTGCCAGCAGCCTGGGACAGAGCTCTGGAAACACCATATATTTT.

This clonotype has a handful of counts. The rearrangement links TRBV6-6 to TRBJ2-1; D is unresolved. Trimming shortened V by 0 bases and J by 0 bases, and 9 bases separated the two germline ends. There are 16 residues in the CDR3. From germline, CDR1 is MNHNY and CDR2 SVGAGI (reference sequence). The CDR3 reads CASSYSSRRSYNEQFF. The CDR3 nucleotides are TGTGCCAGCAGTTACTCAAGCAGACGCTCCTACAATGAGCAGTTCTTC.

This clonotype was counted ten times or more. This chain links TRBV7-9 with TRBJ1-2, with D maybe TRBD1 (5 bases). Germline loops: CDR1 SEHNR, CDR2 FQNEAQ (reference sequence). V was trimmed by 2 bases and J by 6 bases, leaving 7 bases between them. This CDR3 contains 12 residues. DNA of the CDR3: TGTGCCAGCAGCTTAACGGGGGATGGCTACACCTTC. Its translation is CASSLTGDGYTF.

This clonotype has only a few counts. V is TRBV14 and J is TRBJ2-1; D is ambiguous. The CDR3 runs 14 residues. Germline loops: CDR1 SGHDN, CDR2 FVKESK. The germline V and J ends were trimmed by 2 bases and 9 bases, with 14 bases remaining between them. The CDR3 region has the DNA TGTGCCAGCAGCCAACGCACCGCAAGGAGTGAGCAGTTCTTC. This encodes CASSQRTARSEQFF.

The V call is TRBV11-1, the J call TRBJ1-1, with a weak D call TRBD1 (5 bases). The CDR3 spans 13 residues. Germline V gene sequence: CDR1 SGHAT, CDR2 FQDESV (reference sequence). Trimming shortened V by 8 bases and J by 2 bases, and 12 bases separated the two germline ends. CDR3 in amino acids: CASSIGENTEAFF. CDR3 nucleotide sequence: TGTGCCAGCTCAATAGGGGAAAACACTGAAGCTTTCTTT.

This clonotype was seen ten or more times. This chain joins TRBV7-2 and TRBJ1-2; D gene ambiguous. Trimming stripped 5 bases from V and 5 bases from J, with 21 bases between. This CDR3 is 16 amino acids long. Germline V gene sequence: CDR1 SGHTA, CDR2 FQGNSA. The CDR3 bases are TGTGCCAGCAGCCCCTTTCGGAGAGGGCGCGGTTATGGCTACACCTTC. This translates into CASSPFRRGRGYGYTF.

This clonotype was seen repeatedly, ten times or more. The chain uses TRBV5-1 and TRBJ1-2, with 7 nucleotides matching TRBD1. This CDR3 is built from 15 residues. After removal of 0 bases from V and 8 bases from J, the junction contained 10 bases not matched to a gene. Germline V gene lookup returns CDR1 SGHRS and CDR2 YFSETQ. The CDR3 reads CASSLAGQPDGGYTF. CDR3 DNA: TGCGCCAGCAGCTTGGCGGGACAGCCCGACGGAGGCTACACCTTC.

This clonotype was detected only a few times. The chain employs TRBV29-1 and TRBJ2-7, with D possibly matching TRBD1 (5 bases). Germline CDR1 is SQVTM and CDR2 is ANQGSEA. The CDR3 length is 12 residues. Trimming removed 3 bases from V and 2 bases from J, with 8 bases in between. The CDR3 loop is CSVETVTYEQYF. The DNA of the CDR3 is TGCAGCGTTGAGACAGTTACCTACGAGCAGTACTTC.

The table lists this clonotype with many counts. V and J are TRBV12-3 or TRBV12-4 and TRBJ1-4; the D is unclear. This CDR3 contains 14 residues. Trimming stripped 5 bases from V and 5 bases from J, with 12 bases between. DNA for the CDR3: TGTGCCAGCAGTGTAGGCGGAGGGAATGAAAAACTGTTTTTT. Translated, it gives CASSVGGGNEKLFF.